This TCR beta chain was recovered during a study of neurological immune-mediated disorders. A total of 2 million PBMCs stored at -80 degrees C provided the unsorted libraries. With 10-nucleotide random UMIs, 5'RACE was used to make the cDNA. In TCRdb, the 5' RACE reads were re-called with MiXCR into one record per CDR3 protein. The table records roughly 80,000 distinct CDR3 sequences, 9.4% of them present only once. This clonotype was seen ten or more times. As yet, its antigen is unknown. The germline V gene encodes CDR1 SGHVS and CDR2 FNYEAQ. The V gene end was trimmed by 5 bases and the J gene end by 4 bases; junction bases not matched to a gene: 6. This CDR3 region has 14 residues. Broader study findings: Across subjects, expanded clones had no CDR3 amino acid sequences in common, pointing to private repertoires in all groups. The highest TCR clonal expansion occurred in HTLV-1-associated myelopathy; multiple sclerosis fell below healthy controls.

The chain carries TRBV7-6 and TRBJ2-7; 9 bases line up with TRBD2. Material: PBMCs. The sequence was collected from a man aged 45 to 65 in good health. In DNA, the CDR3 is TGTGCCAGCAGCGCTAGCGGGACGGGGTACGAGCAGTACTTC. Protein sequence: CASSASGTGYEQYF.